These 13 T cell receptor beta chains originate from one sample sequenced in a study of T cells in Graves' hyperthyroidism and ophthalmopathy. Researchers took RNA transcripts and amplified the TCR beta CDR3 regions from them. The HTBI primer set drove a first-round RT-PCR of the TCR CDR3. TCRdb processed the multiplex PCR reads anew with MiXCR; each CDR3 protein has one entry. The sample holds approximately 600,000 distinct CDR3 sequences, less than 25% seen once. Sequenced material: blood. These receptors were collected from a man aged 25-40 years with Graves' ophthalmopathy.

V is TRBV19 and J is TRBJ2-1, with 8 bases that match TRBD1. Looked up from germline, CDR1 is LNHDA and CDR2 is SQIVND (reference sequence). V was clipped by 6 bases and J by 6 bases; unmatched bases: 10. This CDR3 region has 15 residues. CDR3 protein: CASRTGTGGGNEQFF. The CDR3 DNA reads as TGTGCCAGTAGAACCGGGACAGGAGGGGGCAATGAGCAGTTCTTC.

In this sample, this clonotype turned up many times. The rearrangement links TRBV5-6 to TRBJ2-5; D might be TRBD1 (6 bases). CDR3 length: 15 residues. V was pared by 1 base and J by 3 bases, with 13 bases between. In germline, CDR1 is SGHDT, CDR2 YYEEEE. The CDR3 sequence: CASSLRAGAKETQYF. Here the CDR3 DNA reads TGTGCCAGCAGCTTGAGGGCAGGGGCAAAAGAGACCCAGTACTTC.

In its sample, this clonotype was seen many times. V is TRBV11-2 and J is TRBJ2-1; D perhaps matches TRBD2 (5 bases). The V end was cut by 0 bases, the J end by 12 bases, with 12 bases between. The CDR3 spans 13 residues. Germline V gene sequence: CDR1 SGHAT, CDR2 FQNNGV. CDR3 in DNA: TGTGCCAGCAGCTTAGACGCACTAGGAACGCAGTTCTTC. Translation: CASSLDALGTQFF.

The chain is built from TRBV25-1 and TRBJ2-2; no firm D call. The CDR3 length is 11 residues. Germline CDR1 is MGHDK and CDR2 is SYGVNS. Trimming removed 2 bases at V and 7 bases at J, with 2 bases between. In DNA, the CDR3 is TGTGCCAGCAGTGAAGGCGGGGAGCTGTTTTTT. The encoded protein is CASSEGGELFF.

This clonotype was picked up many times. The chain links TRBV14 to TRBJ2-7; tentatively, D is TRBD2 (5 bases). Germline V gene data show CDR1 as SGHDN and CDR2 as FVKESK. V shed 3 bases and J shed 1 base, with 10 bases lying between them. The CDR3 is made up of 14 amino acids. CDR3 in DNA: TGTGCCAGCAGCCAGAGGACTTATTCCTACGAGCAGTACTTC. This sequence encodes CASSQRTYSYEQYF.

Remarks on this clonotype: A much larger clone lies a single base off, so this may be a read error. The J gene is TRBJ2-1, the V gene TRBV7-2; D possibly uses TRBD1 or TRBD2 (5 bases each). Germline loops: CDR1 SGHTA, CDR2 FQGNSA. Trimming stripped 5 bases from V and 13 bases from J, with 24 bases between. The CDR3 has 15 residues. CDR3 in DNA: TGTGCCAGCAGCATCTTGGGGCTGCTCGGGGCGACCCAGTTCTTC. Translated: CASSILGLLGATQFF.

The genes are TRBV5-8 and TRBJ1-1; D is perhaps TRBD1 (6 bases). Trimming removed 1 base at V and 7 bases at J, with 8 bases between. The germline V gene encodes CDR1 SGHTS and CDR2 YDEGEE. The CDR3 length is 12 residues. The CDR3 region is CASSLTGHEAFF. CDR3 sequence (DNA): TGTGCCAGCAGCTTGACAGGGCATGAAGCTTTCTTT.

This clonotype was counted only a few times. The chain recombines TRBV19 with TRBJ2-1, with TRBD2 identical over 9 bases. J was trimmed by 7 bases and V by 5 bases; bases with no gene match: 3. Germline-derived CDR1 and CDR2 are LNHDA and SQIVND (reference sequence). This CDR3 comprises 13 residues. CDR3 coding DNA: TGTGCCAGTAGTGCCGGACTAGCGAATGAGCAGTTCTTC. Translation: CASSAGLANEQFF.

V is TRBV20-1 and J is TRBJ2-3; TRBD1 matches 9 bases. Germline V lookup: CDR1 DFQATT, CDR2 SNEGSKA (reference sequence). With 6 bases clipped from V and 3 bases from J, the junction kept 7 bases outside the gene matches. The CDR3 covers 14 residues. Here the CDR3 reads CSAQPGQGTDTQYF. CDR3 nucleotides: TGCAGTGCCCAACCGGGACAGGGTACAGATACGCAGTATTTT.

The chain recombines TRBV11-2 with TRBJ2-1, with 9 bases matching TRBD2. Germline CDR1 and CDR2: SGHAT and FQNNGV. The CDR3 consists of 16 residues. The junction had 9 bases not matched to a gene; V was cut back by 4 bases and J by 5 bases. The CDR3 protein is CASSSSGGRVDNEQFF. CDR3 sequence (DNA): TGTGCCAGCAGCTCCAGCGGGGGGCGAGTCGACAATGAGCAGTTCTTC.

This clonotype showed up many times. The chain employs TRBV7-8 and TRBJ2-1; TRBD1 is a possible D gene (6 bases). Trimming cost V 5 bases and J 1 base, with 12 bases left between them. Per germline, CDR1 SGHVS and CDR2 FQNEAQ. This CDR3 comprises 15 residues. CDR3 nucleotides: TGTGCCAGCAGCCCCAGGGGCTTATCCTACAATGAGCAGTTCTTC. This gives the protein CASSPRGLSYNEQFF.

The rearrangement uses TRBV15 and TRBJ1-6, with TRBD1 identical over 9 bases. With V trimmed by 1 base and J by 11 bases, 6 bases remained unmatched. Germline lookup yields CDR1 LNHNV and CDR2 YYDKDF (reference sequence). CDR3 length: 15 residues. The DNA of the CDR3 is TGTGCCACCAGCAGAGGCGGGACAGGGAATCCACCCCTCCACTTT. The encoded protein is CATSRGGTGNPPLHF.

This clonotype has a handful of counts. The chain employs TRBV7-9 and TRBJ2-6, with 7 bases fitting TRBD1. Trimming cost V 6 bases and J 1 base; bases outside gene matches: 0. Germline CDR1 is SEHNR and CDR2 is FQNEAQ (reference sequence). CDR3 size: 14 residues. In DNA, the CDR3 is TGTGCCAGCAGACAGGGGTCTGGGGCCAACGTCCTGACTTTC. Its protein is CASRQGSGANVLTF.